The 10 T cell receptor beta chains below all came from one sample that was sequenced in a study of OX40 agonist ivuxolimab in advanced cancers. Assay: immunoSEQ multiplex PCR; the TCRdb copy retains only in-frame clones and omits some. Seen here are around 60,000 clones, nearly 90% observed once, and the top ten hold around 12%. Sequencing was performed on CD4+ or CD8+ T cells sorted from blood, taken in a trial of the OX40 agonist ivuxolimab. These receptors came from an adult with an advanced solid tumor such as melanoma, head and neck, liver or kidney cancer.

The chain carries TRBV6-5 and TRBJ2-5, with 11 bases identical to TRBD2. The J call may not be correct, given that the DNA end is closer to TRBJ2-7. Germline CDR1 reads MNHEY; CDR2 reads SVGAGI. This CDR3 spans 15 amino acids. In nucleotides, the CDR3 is TGTGCCAGCGGTATCGGGACTAGCGGTTCCTACGAGCAGTACTTC. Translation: CASGIGTSGSYEQYF.

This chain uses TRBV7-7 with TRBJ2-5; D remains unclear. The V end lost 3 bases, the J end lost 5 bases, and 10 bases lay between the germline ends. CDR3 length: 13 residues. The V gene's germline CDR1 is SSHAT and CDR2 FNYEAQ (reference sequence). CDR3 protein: CASSLGRMETQYF. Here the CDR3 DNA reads TGTGCCAGCAGCTTGGGCCGGATGGAGACCCAGTACTTC.

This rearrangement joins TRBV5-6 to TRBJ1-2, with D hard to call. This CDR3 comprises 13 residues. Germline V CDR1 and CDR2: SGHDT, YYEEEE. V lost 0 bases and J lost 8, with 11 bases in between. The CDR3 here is CASSLGGGRGYTF. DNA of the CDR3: TGTGCCAGCAGCTTGGGTGGAGGGCGCGGCTACACCTTC.

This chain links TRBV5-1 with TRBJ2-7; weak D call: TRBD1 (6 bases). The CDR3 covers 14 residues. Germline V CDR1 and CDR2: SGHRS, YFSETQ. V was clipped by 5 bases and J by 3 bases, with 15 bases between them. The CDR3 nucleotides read TGCGCCAGCAGGATGTCCGGGACATTCTACGAGCAGTACTTC. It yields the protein CASRMSGTFYEQYF.

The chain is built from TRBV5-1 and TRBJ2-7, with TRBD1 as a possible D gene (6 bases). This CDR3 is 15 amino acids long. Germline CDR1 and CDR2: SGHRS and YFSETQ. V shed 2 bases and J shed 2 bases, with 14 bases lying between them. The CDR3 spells CASSFTTGQTYEQYF. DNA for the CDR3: TGCGCCAGCAGCTTCACGACAGGTCAGACCTACGAGCAGTACTTC.

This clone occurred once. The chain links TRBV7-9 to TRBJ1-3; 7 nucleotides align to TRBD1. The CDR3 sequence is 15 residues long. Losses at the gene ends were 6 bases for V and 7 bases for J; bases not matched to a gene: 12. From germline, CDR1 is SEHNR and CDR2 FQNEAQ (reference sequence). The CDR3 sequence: CASRPFGTEVNTIYF. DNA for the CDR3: TGTGCCAGCAGGCCCTTTGGGACAGAAGTGAACACCATATATTTT.

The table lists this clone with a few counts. CDR3 sequence reads: CASSGQTDWAQYF. The CDR3 DNA is TGTGCCAGTTCGGGACAGACCGACTGGGCGCAGTATTTT. The genes are TRBV7-9 and TRBJ2-3, with 7 nucleotides matching TRBD1. The germline V gene has CDR1 SEHNR and CDR2 FQNEAQ (reference sequence). There are 13 residues in the CDR3. V was pared by 9 bases and J by 10 bases, with 13 bases of the junction left unmatched.

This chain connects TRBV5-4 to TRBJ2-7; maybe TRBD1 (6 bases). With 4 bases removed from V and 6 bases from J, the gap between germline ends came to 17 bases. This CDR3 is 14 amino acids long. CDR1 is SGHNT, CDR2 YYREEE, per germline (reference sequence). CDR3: CASSQVAGATEQYF. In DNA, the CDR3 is TGTGCCAGCAGCCAAGTAGCAGGGGCGACCGAGCAGTACTTC. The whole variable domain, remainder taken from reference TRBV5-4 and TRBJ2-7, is ETGVTQSPTHLIKTRGQQVTLRCSSQSGHNTVSWYQQALGQGPQFIFQYYREEENGRGNFPPRFSGLQFPNYSSELNVNALELDDSALYLCASSQVAGATEQYFGPGTRLTVT.

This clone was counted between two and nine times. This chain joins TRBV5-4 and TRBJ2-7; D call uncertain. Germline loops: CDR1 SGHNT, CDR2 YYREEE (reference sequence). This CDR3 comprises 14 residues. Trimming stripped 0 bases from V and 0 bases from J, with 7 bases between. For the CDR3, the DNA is TGTGCCAGCAGCTTGGACGGAACCTCCTACGAGCAGTACTTC. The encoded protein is CASSLDGTSYEQYF.

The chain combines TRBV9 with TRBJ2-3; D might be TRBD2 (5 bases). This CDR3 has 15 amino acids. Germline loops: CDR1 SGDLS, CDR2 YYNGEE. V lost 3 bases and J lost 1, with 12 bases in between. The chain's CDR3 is CASSAWTGRTDTQYF. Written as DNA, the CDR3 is TGTGCCAGCAGCGCATGGACTGGACGCACAGATACGCAGTATTTT.